These T cell receptor beta chains were read from a single sample in a study of graft-versus-host responses after intestinal transplantation. Only in-frame clones appear in the TCRdb table, and some are missing; sequencing was by immunoSEQ multiplex PCR. The table records 25,000 to 30,000 clones, 93% of them present only once. Sequences were derived from PBMCs, sampled 18 days after transplant. These receptors all come from a human patient who received an intestinal transplant, so some T cells may come from the graft donor. Each CDR3 is given without its conserved first and last residue.

V gene	J gene	CDR3 protein
TRBV5-1	TRBJ2-2	ASRYRDRGAGIGELF
TRBV6-5	TRBJ2-5	ASSYFQDSQETQY
TRBV7-9	TRBJ2-7	ASRGDYSYEQY
TRBV19	TRBJ2-2	ASSRGGGPLTGELF
TRBV5-1	TRBJ2-2	ASSTSRDGFGELF
TRBV6-1	TRBJ1-2	ASSRPTDYGYT
TRBV7-8	TRBJ1-3	ASSLGQGLGSSGNTIY
TRBV7-9	TRBJ1-3	AGWLDSRNTIY
TRBV19	TRBJ2-3	ASAPLTGGADTQY
TRBV5-4	TRBJ2-5	ASRSVGASDGAQY
TRBV30	TRBJ1-4	AWRDGEKLF
TRBV6-6	TRBJ1-5	ASSPRGQGGIQPQH
TRBV7-9	TRBJ2-3	ASSQLATDTQY
TRBV4-1	TRBJ1-3	ASSQVSPGNTIY
TRBV9	TRBJ2-1	ASSGGDEQF
TRBV2	TRBJ2-3	ASSEKLAGGPSDTQY
TRBV5-1	TRBJ2-3	ASGGQGPSDTQY
TRBV28	TRBJ1-5	ASSSGGGSLEPQH
TRBV6-1	TRBJ2-7	ASRLGRGSLYEQY
TRBV7-9	TRBJ1-2	ASSEGRNSNYGYT
TRBV20-1	TRBJ2-5	SALGMETQY
TRBV7-9	TRBJ1-2	ASSQDSTWSADT
TRBV4-1	TRBJ2-1	ASSQGRGGFYNEQF
TRBV27	TRBJ2-7	ASSLGTSGSYEQY
TRBV21-1	TRBJ1-5	ASTLMGQGAKLSNQPQH
TRBV5-1	TRBJ1-1	ASSLDGFTEAF
TRBV12-5	TRBJ2-7	ASGPGTGGGEQY
TRBV7-8	TRBJ2-5	ASSLEGWDQY
TRBV11-2	TRBJ1-1	ASSFFSENTEAF
TRBV6-1	TRBJ1-5	ASSPATHQPQH
TRBV30	TRBJ2-5	AWSDWGRGEETQY
TRBV7-9	.	ASTSPGRYEQY
TRBV11-2	TRBJ2-1	ASSLVFAGSYNEQF
TRBV5-8	TRBJ2-5	AIQRRGPETQY
TRBV29-1	TRBJ1-2	SVGGRTANYGYT
TRBV7-8	TRBJ2-6	ASSVVTYPQSRANVLT
TRBV4-2	TRBJ2-7	ASSAPGPSSYEQY
TRBV9	TRBJ1-2	ASSVGTDYGYT
TRBV2	TRBJ1-5	ASSEGGYYQPQH
TRBV19	TRBJ2-7	ASSMHPGQGAYEQY
TRBV28	TRBJ2-5	ASSRAETQY
TRBV11-2	TRBJ1-2	ASSNSETGGFGYT
TRBV7-9	TRBJ2-1	ATPGLADTYNEQF
TRBV6-5	TRBJ2-7	ASSGDRVYEQY
TRBV7-9	TRBJ2-7	ASSQSGGNSYEQY
TRBV6-1	TRBJ2-5	ASSDMGRETQY